A single sample is the source of the 16 T cell receptor beta chains below, sequenced in a study of control samples from healthy donors and cancer patients. Repertoires were generated with immunoSEQ multiplex PCR, while TCRdb's copy carries only in-frame clones and drops some. Of 70,000 to 95,000 clones detected, about 87% appear once; the ten largest clones hold roughly 20%. Source material: blood. The receptor source for this set is a man between 50 and 59 years old in good health.

The V gene is TRBV7-2, the J gene TRBJ1-1; D is undetermined. The CDR3 has 13 residues. The germline CDR1 and CDR2 sequences are SGHTA and FQGNSA. Trimming took 4 bases from V and 1 from J, leaving 7 bases between them. In nucleotides, the CDR3 is TGTGCCAGCAGCTCAAGTGAGAACACTGAAGCTTTCTTT. Encoded protein: CASSSSENTEAFF.

The DNA of the CDR3 is TGTGCCATCAGGGAAGCCCCCTACGAGCAGTACTTC. Translating gives CAIREAPYEQYF. The rearrangement links TRBV10-3 to TRBJ2-7; no definite D call. The V end was cut by 6 bases, the J end by 2 bases, with 8 bases between. Germline-derived CDR1 and CDR2 are ENHRY and SYGVKD. This CDR3 region has 12 residues.

The rearrangement links TRBV4-1 to TRBJ2-1; no definite D call. From germline, CDR1 is MGHRA and CDR2 YSYEKL. The CDR3 is made up of 12 amino acids. V was cut by 1 base and J by 7 bases, with 5 bases left in between. The CDR3 is CASSQVGNEQFF. DNA of the CDR3: TGCGCCAGCAGCCAAGTGGGGAATGAGCAGTTCTTC.

As to this clone: At the DNA level, this CDR3 is encoded by other sequences in the same sample as well. The chain uses TRBV10-3 and TRBJ1-5; 9 nucleotides match TRBD1. Trimming cost V 5 bases and J 2 bases; bases outside gene matches: 4. The CDR3 has 15 residues. CDR1 is ENHRY and CDR2 is SYGVKD in the germline V gene. The CDR3, as DNA: TGTGCCATCAGTTCTGACAGGGGGGGCAATCAGCCCCAGCATTTT. Amino acid sequence: CAISSDRGGNQPQHF.

This clone was seen once. The chain employs TRBV5-1 and TRBJ2-1; tentative D call: TRBD2 (6 bases). Per the germline V gene, CDR1 is SGHRS and CDR2 is YFSETQ. The CDR3 is 13 amino acids. V was shortened by 7 bases and J by 1 base, with 9 bases between the two germline ends. Here the CDR3 DNA reads TGCGCCAGCGGCCGGGAGTCCTACAATGAGCAGTTCTTC. Its translation is CASGRESYNEQFF.

For this clone: A read error is likely, as this CDR3 ends without the conserved phenylalanine or tryptophan. It is unclear where the CDR3 begins or ends on the DNA, so no DNA is shown, and the CDR3 is as TCRdb lists it. The rearrangement joins TRBV9 to TRBJ1-1. The CDR3 is 12 residues long, counting both termini. CDR1 and CDR2 (germline): SGDLS, YYNGEE. The CDR3 spells CASSRDGPVQDL.

Details on this clone: The sample holds other DNA sequences that translate to the same CDR3. The chain carries TRBV3-1 (or the pseudogene TRBV3-2) and TRBJ2-7; 9 bases line up with TRBD1. Trimming took 4 bases from V and 6 from J; bases not matched to a gene: 10. CDR3 length equals 15 residues. CDR1 and CDR2 from the germline V gene are LGHDT and YNNKEL (reference sequence). CDR3 sequence reads: CASSLWTGESIEQYF. In DNA form, the CDR3 reads TGTGCCAGCAGCCTATGGACAGGGGAGTCTATCGAGCAGTACTTC.

This chain connects TRBV5-4 to TRBJ1-2, with D tentatively TRBD1 (6 bases). Deletions cut 3 bases from V and 0 bases from J, with 12 bases between. Looked up from germline, CDR1 is SGHNT and CDR2 is YYREEE (reference sequence). This CDR3 has 15 amino acids. In DNA form, the CDR3 reads TGTGCCAGCAGCTGGAAACAGGGTTCTAACTATGGCTACACCTTC. It codes for CASSWKQGSNYGYTF.

The gene calls are TRBV25-1 and TRBJ1-2; a weak D match, TRBD1 (6 bases). Germline CDR1 reads MGHDK; CDR2 reads SYGVNS. V was clipped by 3 bases and J by 6 bases, with 14 bases between them. This CDR3 is built from 14 residues. CDR3 sequence (DNA): TGTGCCAGCAGTGATTGGTCAGGGGACGATGGCTACACCTTC. Translation: CASSDWSGDDGYTF.

The chain uses TRBV5-8 and TRBJ2-7; 7 nucleotides line up with TRBD2. The CDR3 contains 14 residues. After removal of 0 bases from V and 5 bases from J, the junction contained 5 bases not matched to a gene. Germline V lookup: CDR1 SGHTS, CDR2 YDEGEE. The CDR3 DNA follows: TGTGCCAGCAGCTTGGGGGAGGGTATCGACGAGCAGTACGTC. It is translated as CASSLGEGIDEQYV.

The CDR3 DNA reads TGTGCCAGCAGCTTGCCTGACACAGATACGCAGTATTTT. Translating gives CASSLPDTDTQYF. The genes are TRBV5-4 and TRBJ2-3; D ambiguous. Trimming cost V 1 base and J 2 bases, with 5 bases left between them. The CDR3 extends over 13 amino acids. Looked up from germline, CDR1 is SGHNT and CDR2 is YYREEE (reference sequence).

The gene calls are TRBV3-1 (or the pseudogene TRBV3-2) and TRBJ1-2; 10 bases align to TRBD1. Germline-derived CDR1 and CDR2 are LGHDT and YNNKEL (reference sequence). The trim removed 6 bases at V and 3 bases at J, leaving 7 bases unmatched. This CDR3 is built from 15 residues. CDR3 bases: TGTGCCAGCAGGGGGGGACAGGGGTTCGACTATGGCTACACCTTC. Translated: CASRGGQGFDYGYTF.

The chain combines TRBV5-1 with TRBJ1-1, with TRBD1 matching 7 bases. This CDR3 is 15 amino acids long. Germline V gene data show CDR1 as SGHRS and CDR2 as YFSETQ. With 4 bases clipped from V and 0 bases from J, the junction kept 6 bases outside the gene matches. The CDR3 DNA reads as TGCGCCAGCAGCCACAGGGGATCCATGAACACTGAAGCTTTCTTT. It translates to CASSHRGSMNTEAFF.

The V and J genes are TRBV9 and TRBJ2-1; weak D call: TRBD2 (5 bases). CDR3 size: 12 residues. The V and J ends lost 3 bases and 12 bases respectively, with 13 bases between them. Germline CDR1 is SGDLS and CDR2 is YYNGEE. CDR3 amino acids: CASSAGLEGQFF. As DNA, the CDR3 is TGTGCCAGCAGCGCAGGACTCGAAGGGCAGTTCTTC.

This clone occurred once. CDR3 amino acids: CASSQDLRAGRGKTNGYTF. The CDR3 DNA is TGTGCCAGCAGCCAAGATCTGAGAGCAGGGAGGGGGAAAACAAATGGCTACACCTTC. The gene calls are TRBV3-1 (or the pseudogene TRBV3-2) and TRBJ1-2; weak D call: TRBD1 (6 bases). Germline CDR1 and CDR2: LGHDT and YNNKEL (reference sequence). V was clipped by 0 bases and J by 6 bases, with 26 bases between them. The CDR3 runs to 19 residues.

The rearrangement joins TRBV7-2 to TRBJ2-2; D not resolved. V was clipped by 5 bases and J by 2 bases, with 6 bases between them. Germline lookup yields CDR1 SGHTA and CDR2 FQGNSA. The CDR3 extends over 13 amino acids. CDR3 sequence: CASSNSNTGELFF. The CDR3 DNA reads as TGTGCCAGCAGCAACTCTAACACCGGGGAGCTGTTTTTT.